Below, 15 T cell receptor beta chains from the same sample are listed, as sequenced in a study of blood T cells in healthy people across ages. Through a sample-barcoded 5' primer and a J-beta primer mix, a second PCR was run for about 6 to 12 cycles. TCRdb redid the calling of the 5' RACE reads with MiXCR, one entry per CDR3 protein. The table shows roughly 1,700,000 distinct CDR3 sequences, with roughly 30% occurring only once. The sequenced sample was blood. The receptors derive from a woman aged 25 to 45 in good health.

The chain couples TRBV7-9 to TRBJ2-6; D gene unclear. The CDR3 covers 16 residues. Germline V lookup: CDR1 SEHNR, CDR2 FQNEAQ (reference sequence). V was cut by 2 bases and J by 0 bases, with 8 bases left in between. The CDR3 DNA reads TGTGCCAGCAGCTTAATCACGGGCTCTGGGGCCAACGTCCTGACTTTC. This translates into CASSLITGSGANVLTF.

This clonotype was counted between two and nine times. The rearrangement links TRBV12-3 or TRBV12-4 to TRBJ2-6; D remains unclear. CDR3 length: 15 amino acids. Trimming left V 6 bases short and J 2 bases short, with 11 bases between. The CDR3 is CASRTDPTGANVLTF. CDR3 in DNA: TGTGCCAGCAGGACCGACCCAACTGGGGCCAACGTCCTGACTTTC.

This clonotype appeared many times. The V call is TRBV29-1, the J call TRBJ2-7; D gene ambiguous. CDR1 and CDR2 (germline): SQVTM, ANQGSEA. V shed 2 bases and J shed 3 bases, with 11 bases lying between them. This CDR3 is 13 amino acids long. This CDR3 is CSVESPGYYEQYF. The CDR3 DNA is TGCAGCGTTGAATCCCCAGGTTACTACGAGCAGTACTTC.

The chain is built from TRBV29-1 and TRBJ1-4; D may be TRBD1 (5 bases). CDR1 and CDR2 from the germline V gene are SQVTM and ANQGSEA. The CDR3 is 13 residues long. Trimming stripped 5 bases from V and 7 bases from J, with 14 bases between. For the CDR3, the DNA is TGCAGCGTTAGCGGCCCGGGGGGTGAAAAACTGTTTTTT. Translation: CSVSGPGGEKLFF.

The CDR3 loop is CASSLAGGSRAYEQYF. The CDR3 DNA is TGTGCCAGCAGCTTGGCCGGCGGGAGCCGAGCCTACGAGCAGTACTTC. The chain joins TRBV5-6 to TRBJ2-7, with TRBD2 matching over 7 bases. The CDR3 contains 16 residues. Trimming removed 0 bases from V and 2 bases from J; junction bases left unmatched: 8. Per the germline V gene, CDR1 is SGHDT and CDR2 is YYEEEE.

As concerns this clonotype: Mismatch with germline at one junction end may stem from a read error. The chain uses TRBV5-1 and TRBJ2-1; 16 bases align to TRBD2. This CDR3 has 15 amino acids. Looked up from germline, CDR1 is SGHRS and CDR2 is YFSETQ. The CDR3 reads CASSTGLAGGNERFF. DNA for the CDR3: TGCGCCAGCAGCACGGGACTAGCGGGGGGGAATGAGCGGTTCTTC.

The genes are TRBV7-6 and TRBJ2-5, with TRBD1 matching 12 bases. This CDR3 is 17 amino acids long. V lost 3 bases and J lost 5; bases outside the gene matches: 10. CDR1 SGHVS and CDR2 FNYEAQ come from the germline V gene. The chain's CDR3 is CASSFGAGQGAGETQYF. The CDR3 DNA follows: TGTGCCAGCAGCTTTGGTGCGGGACAGGGGGCGGGGGAGACCCAGTACTTC.

The chain is built from TRBV5-5 and TRBJ2-7; tentatively, D is TRBD2 (6 bases). V dropped 4 bases and J dropped 1 base, with 12 bases sitting between them. This CDR3 has 14 residues. The germline V gene has CDR1 SGHKS and CDR2 YYEKEE (reference sequence). The CDR3, as DNA: TGTGCCAGCAGCCCGGGACGGGAGTCCTACGAGCAGTACTTC. Its translation: CASSPGRESYEQYF.

This clonotype was detected ten times or more. The chain couples TRBV7-2 to TRBJ2-3, with D perhaps TRBD1 (5 bases). The CDR3 runs to 15 residues. Trimming took 0 bases from V and 6 from J, leaving 13 bases between them. Per germline, CDR1 SGHTA and CDR2 FQGNSA. The chain's CDR3 is CASSLANSRGDTQYF. The CDR3 DNA is TGTGCCAGCAGCTTAGCCAACTCTAGGGGCGATACGCAGTATTTT. Full variable domain (missing parts from reference TRBV7-2 and TRBJ2-3): GAGVSQSPSNKVTEKGKDVELRCDPISGHTALYWYRQSLGQGLEFLIYFQGNSAPDKSGLPSDRFSAERTGGSVSTLTIQRTQQEDSAVYLCASSLANSRGDTQYFGPGTRLTVL.

This clonotype was detected only a few times. V usage is TRBV7-2 and J usage is TRBJ2-1; D is perhaps TRBD1 (5 bases). V lost 0 bases and J 9 bases, leaving 15 bases between the germline ends. This CDR3 spans 15 amino acids. Germline V lookup: CDR1 SGHTA, CDR2 FQGNSA. The CDR3 sequence: CASSLAGLRNIEQFF. The CDR3 DNA reads TGTGCCAGCAGCTTAGCGGGGCTTAGGAATATTGAGCAGTTCTTC.

CDR3 nucleotides: TGCAGTGCTAGAAAGGCTAGCGGGGGGTTCTACGAGCAGTACTTC. It specifies CSARKASGGFYEQYF. This sequence joins TRBV20-1 and TRBJ2-7; TRBD2 matches at 11 bases. The CDR3 spans 15 residues. CDR1 and CDR2 (germline): DFQATT, SNEGSKA (reference sequence). The junction had 6 bases not matched to a gene; V was cut back by 2 bases and J by 3 bases.

CDR3 coding DNA: TGCAGTGCTAGAGGGGCAACAACCCCCCGGACTAGCCAGGAGACCCAGTACTTC. Translation: CSARGATTPRTSQETQYF. V and J are TRBV20-1 and TRBJ2-5; 8 nucleotides align to TRBD2. In germline, CDR1 is DFQATT, CDR2 SNEGSKA (reference sequence). The CDR3 covers 18 residues. With V trimmed by 1 base and J by 5 bases, 18 bases remained unmatched.

This clonotype was recorded at least ten times. The rearrangement links TRBV20-1 to TRBJ2-1; D could derive from TRBD1 or TRBD2 (6 bases each). V lost 6 bases and J 0 bases, leaving 12 bases between the germline ends. The CDR3 loop spans 14 amino acids. Germline V gives CDR1 DFQATT, CDR2 SNEGSKA (reference sequence). The CDR3 here is CSAPPGASYNEQFF. CDR3 nucleotide sequence: TGCAGTGCCCCACCGGGGGCCTCCTACAATGAGCAGTTCTTC.

A remark on this clonotype: A much larger clone lies one base from this, so it may be a read error. This CDR3 reads CASSITGTGGGEQFF. CDR3 in DNA: TGTGCCAGCAGTATCACCGGGACAGGGGGCGGTGAGCAGTTCTTC. The gene calls are TRBV12-3 or TRBV12-4 and TRBJ2-1, with 12 bases fitting TRBD1. Trimming cost V 5 bases and J 9 bases; bases outside gene matches: 8. The CDR3 consists of 15 residues.

This clonotype has more than one count but fewer than ten. The chain combines TRBV7-9 with TRBJ2-7; D is possibly TRBD2 (6 bases). CDR1 and CDR2 from the germline V gene are SEHNR and FQNEAQ (reference sequence). CDR3 length equals 14 residues. With 5 bases removed from V and 4 bases from J, the gap between germline ends came to 15 bases. The CDR3 DNA reads as TGTGCCAGCAGCGAACCGGGACTGGTGTACGAGCAGTACTTC. Residues: CASSEPGLVYEQYF.